This TCR beta chain was captured in a study of blood T cell repertoires in COVID-19 (dated by TCRdb to the early 2020s). Study-level background: Samples covering the acute and convalescent phases of COVID-19 were provided by collaborators in the United States, Italy and Spain. The prospective study material was composed of cDNA or gDNA derived from T cells, B-cell-depleted T cells, or PBMCs. Deeply sampled blood TCRbeta repertoires from subjects exposed to, actively infected with, or recovered from COVID-19 were included in the dataset. The repertoires were made available in a free public database intended to serve as a resource for research on the immune response to SARS-CoV-2. The samples were drawn from two sources: the first 160 participants of the ongoing ImmuneRACE study, and 1,000 to 1,500 subjects contributed by 6 global collaborators. Sample metadata almost always included a de-identified subject ID, COVID-19 status, age in years and sex. Where available, HLA class I and class II types were taken from metadata supplied by the sample provider and were not determined by assay-based typing.

This clone was seen a handful of times. The antigen it recognizes is unknown. Base qualities were left out, and no much larger clone turns up one base away. General conclusions and limits of the study: The amount of clinical and demographic metadata varied by source and participant and was provided uncurated.

Whole blood was collected in K2EDTA tubes by collaborating institutions according to the institutions' own protocols. Collaborator samples were shipped for TCRbeta analysis as frozen whole blood, isolated PBMCs, or DNA extracted from either sample type. Inclusive of the bounding cysteine and phenylalanine, the CDR3 is 11 residues long. Only CDR3 DNA remains: 33 bases, in frame from the first base. Based on the germline V gene, the CDR1 and CDR2 sequences are MDHEN and SYDVKM. V was cut back by 6 bases and J by 4 bases, leaving a gap of 4 bases between them. The immunoSEQ Assay, a bias-controlled multiplex PCR, was used to amplify TCRbeta CDR3 regions from genomic DNA. Concerning the study's data processing: Within the assay, amplification of reference gene primers was used to estimate how many nucleated cells each sample contained. To quantify the absolute abundance of each unique TCRbeta CDR3 rearrangement, sequence reads were collapsed and filtered. For each sample, productive Simpson clonality was calculated by taking the square root of Simpson's diversity index across productive rearrangements. As stored in TCRdb, this immuneACCESS dataset retains in-frame rearrangements with V and J assigned. A fraction of the clones does not appear; measured against another copy, unresolved V genes explain less than half of the discrepancy, and the remainder lacks a known reason. V and J calls plus clone size are reproduced from that table; the DNA served to infer D and trimming. The sample table records 100,000 to 120,000 clones; approximately 81% of these occur just once. The top ten constitute more than 30% of the sample.

This clonotype was obtained from a man at least 80 years old with acute or convalescent COVID-19. The receptor chain draws on TRBV28 and TRBJ1-5; the D gene remains uncertain. The material sequenced was peripheral blood. In nucleotide form, the sequence is TGTGCCAGCAGCCTGAATCAGCCCCAGCATTTT. Translated, this is CASSLNQPQHF. Reference TRBV28 and TRBJ1-5 proteins supply the regions before and after the CDR3; the full variable domain is: DVKVTQSSRYLVKRTGEKVFLECVQDMDHENMFWYRQDPGLGLRLIYFSYDVKMKEKGDIPEGYSVSREKKERFSLILESASTNQTSMYLCASSLNQPQHFGDGTRLSIL.